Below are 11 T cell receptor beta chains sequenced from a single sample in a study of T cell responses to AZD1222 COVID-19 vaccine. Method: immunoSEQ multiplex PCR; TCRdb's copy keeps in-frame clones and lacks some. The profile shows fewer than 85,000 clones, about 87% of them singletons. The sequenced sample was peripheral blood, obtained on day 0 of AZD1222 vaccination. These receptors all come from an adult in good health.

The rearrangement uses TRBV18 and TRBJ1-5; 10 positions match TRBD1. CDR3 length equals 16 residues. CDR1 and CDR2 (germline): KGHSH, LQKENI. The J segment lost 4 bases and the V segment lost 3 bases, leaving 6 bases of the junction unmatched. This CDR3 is CASSPTGGKANQPQHF. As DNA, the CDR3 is TGTGCCAGCTCACCGACAGGGGGCAAGGCAAATCAGCCCCAGCATTTT.

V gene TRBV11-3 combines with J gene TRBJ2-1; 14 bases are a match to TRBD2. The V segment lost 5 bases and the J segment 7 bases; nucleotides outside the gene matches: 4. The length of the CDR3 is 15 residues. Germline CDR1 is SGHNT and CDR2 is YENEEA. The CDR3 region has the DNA TGTGCCAGCAGCCGGACTAGCGGGAGGCGAAATGAGCAGTTCTTC. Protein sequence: CASSRTSGRRNEQFF.

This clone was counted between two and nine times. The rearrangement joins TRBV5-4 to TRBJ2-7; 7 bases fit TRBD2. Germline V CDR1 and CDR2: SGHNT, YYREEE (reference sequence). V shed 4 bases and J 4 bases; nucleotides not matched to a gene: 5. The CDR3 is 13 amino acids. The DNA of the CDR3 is TGTGCCAGCAGCAATAGGACTAGTTACGAGCAGTACTTC. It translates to CASSNRTSYEQYF.

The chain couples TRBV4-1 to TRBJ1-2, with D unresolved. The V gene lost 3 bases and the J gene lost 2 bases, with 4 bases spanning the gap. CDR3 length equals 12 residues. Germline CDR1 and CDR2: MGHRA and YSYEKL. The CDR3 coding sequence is TGCGCCAGCAGCCAGGGGAACTATGGCTACACCTTC. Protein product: CASSQGNYGYTF.

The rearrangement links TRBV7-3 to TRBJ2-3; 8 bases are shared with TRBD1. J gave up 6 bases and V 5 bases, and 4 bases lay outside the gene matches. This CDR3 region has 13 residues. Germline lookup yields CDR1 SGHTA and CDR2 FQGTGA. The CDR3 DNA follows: TGTGCCAGCAGCGGACAGGGTGGGGATACGCAGTATTTT. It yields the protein CASSGQGGDTQYF.

The CDR3, as DNA: TGTGCCAGCCGGAGCTTTGTCAGTGGGGAGACCCAGTACTTC. Translated: CASRSFVSGETQYF. J is TRBJ2-5 and V is TRBV3-1 (or the pseudogene TRBV3-2), with D unresolved. With 8 bases removed from V and 5 bases from J, the gap between germline ends came to 18 bases. The CDR3 totals 14 residues. Germline lookup yields CDR1 LGHDT and CDR2 YNNKEL (reference sequence).

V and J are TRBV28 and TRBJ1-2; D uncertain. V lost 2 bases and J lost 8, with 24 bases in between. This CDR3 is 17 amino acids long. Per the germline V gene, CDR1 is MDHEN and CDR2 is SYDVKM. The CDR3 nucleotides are TGTGCCAGCAGTTTACTAGGCCAAAGCGGTGCTCAGAAAGGCTACACCTTC. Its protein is CASSLLGQSGAQKGYTF.

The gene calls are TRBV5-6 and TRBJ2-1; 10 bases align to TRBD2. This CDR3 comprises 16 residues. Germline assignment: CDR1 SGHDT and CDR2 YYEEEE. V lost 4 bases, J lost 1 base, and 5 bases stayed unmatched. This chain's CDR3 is CASSTLAGESYNEQFF. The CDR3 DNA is TGTGCCAGCAGCACCCTAGCGGGAGAATCCTACAATGAGCAGTTCTTC.

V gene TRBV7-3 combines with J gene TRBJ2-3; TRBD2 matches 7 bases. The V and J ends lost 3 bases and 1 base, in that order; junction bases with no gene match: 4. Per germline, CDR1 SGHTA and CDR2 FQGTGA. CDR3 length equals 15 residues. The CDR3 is CASSFGGVRTDTQYF. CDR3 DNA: TGTGCCAGCAGCTTTGGGGGGGTCCGCACAGATACGCAGTATTTT.

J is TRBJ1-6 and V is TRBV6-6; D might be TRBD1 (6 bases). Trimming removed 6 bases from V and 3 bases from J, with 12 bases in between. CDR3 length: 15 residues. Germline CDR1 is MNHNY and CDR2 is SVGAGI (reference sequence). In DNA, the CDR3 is TGTGCCAGCAGAGGACAGATAAACTATAATTCACCCCTCCACTTT. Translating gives CASRGQINYNSPLHF.

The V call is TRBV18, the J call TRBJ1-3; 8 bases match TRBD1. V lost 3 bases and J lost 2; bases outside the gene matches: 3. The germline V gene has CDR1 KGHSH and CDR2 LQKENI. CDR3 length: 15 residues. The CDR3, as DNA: TGTGCCAGCTCACCGGTGGACAGGGCTGGAAACACCATATATTTT. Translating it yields CASSPVDRAGNTIYF. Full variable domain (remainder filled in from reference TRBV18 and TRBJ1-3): NAGVMQNPRHLVRRRGQEARLRCSPMKGHSHVYWYRQLPEEGLKFMVYLQKENIIDESGMPKERFSAEFPKEGPSILRIQQVVRGDSAAYFCASSPVDRAGNTIYFGEGSWLTVV.